The clone carrying this T cell receptor (beta chain) has a handful of counts. Its antigen is undetermined. All CD3G-deficient patients showed autoimmunity, more severe in two. Patients aged 2 to 39 years had fewer naive T cells. Regulatory (CD25-high CD127-low) and conventional (CD25-low CD127-high) CD4+ T cells were sorted separately. V shed 8 bases and J 6 bases; nucleotides not matched to a gene: 8. The CDR3 totals 13 residues. Per the germline V gene, CDR1 is WSHSY and CDR2 is SAAADI. This record belongs to a study of regulatory T cells. The PCR used 52 TRBV and 13 TRBJ primers. Some clones are missing from TCRdb's copy, which holds only in-frame ones; the method was immunoSEQ multiplex PCR. The sample carries roughly 23,000 clones, around nine tenths recorded once. Whole-study findings and limits: Hydrophobic residues at CDR3 positions 6 and 7 were enriched in conventional CD4+ T cells of CD3G-deficient patients. Regulatory T cells showed the strongest V-J pair restriction and V/J gene skewing among patient repertoires.

The chain is built from TRBV10-2 and TRBJ2-7; the match to TRBD2 covers 9 bases. This TCR was sampled from a child under 18 with CD3G deficiency. The sequenced sample consisted of conventional CD4+ T cells sorted from blood. CDR3 coding DNA: TGCGCCAGCGGCGGGACTAGCAGAGGCGAGCAGTACTTC. Translated, it gives CASGGTSRGEQYF.